The 2 T cell receptor beta chains reported below all come from one sample, sequenced in a study of cytomegalovirus exposure and HLA in healthy donors. Produced via immunoSEQ multiplex PCR; TCRdb's table is partial and in-frame only. The data hold roughly 140,000 clones, with approximately 91% observed a single time. Sequenced input: PBMCs. These receptors came from a man aged 18-30 years in good health and CMV-seronegative.

This chain joins TRBV9 and TRBJ1-5; D gene uncertain. The CDR3 has 14 amino acids. V was shortened by 2 bases and J by 6 bases, with 12 bases between the two germline ends. Per germline, CDR1 SGDLS and CDR2 YYNGEE. The CDR3 loop reads CASSVRDRGQPQHF. The CDR3 nucleotides are TGTGCCAGCAGCGTCCGAGACCGGGGTCAGCCCCAGCATTTT.

The chain has TRBV15 and TRBJ1-5, with 11 nucleotides matching TRBD1. Germline loops: CDR1 LNHNV, CDR2 YYDKDF (reference sequence). The CDR3 length is 15 residues. The J segment lost 6 bases and the V segment lost 4 bases, leaving 5 bases of the junction unmatched. CDR3 sequence reads: CATSKWTGGSQPQHF. The DNA of the CDR3 is TGTGCCACCAGCAAATGGACAGGGGGCTCTCAGCCCCAGCATTTT.